The entry below gives a single T cell receptor beta chain sequence along with its context. Its target is unknown. V was clipped by 3 bases and J by 7 bases, with 7 bases between them. CDR3 length: 12 residues. Germline loops: CDR1 LNHDA, CDR2 SQIVND (reference sequence). Cultured CD4+ T-cell DNA underwent Oncomine TCR Beta short-read sequencing. Someone extracted genomic DNA from cultured CD4+ T cells. TCRdb ran MiXCR on the PCR reads and lists one entry per CDR3 protein. This table has about 18,000 distinct CDR3 sequences, around half appearing once. The data are from a study of vaccination and CD4 T cells after COVID-19. Overall study: Controls had a CEFX pool, an HIV-1 Nef pool, or no peptide added. Study-wide findings and caveats: Counts of SARS-CoV-2-reactive clonotypes had a median that went from approximately 21 to 38, a nonsignificant change.

Noted treatment: roughly 10-day PBMC culture with coronavirus spike peptide pools or control peptides (ViraFEST assay). Fresh IL-2 medium replaced half the culture medium on days 3 and 7. The chain combines TRBV19 with TRBJ1-5; D gene unclear. The TCR comes from a human donor who had recovered from COVID-19. The sample comprised CD4+ T cells from blood, cultured in vitro. The CDR3: CASSMADQPQHF. The CDR3 region has the DNA TGTGCCAGTAGTATGGCAGACCAGCCCCAGCATTTT.